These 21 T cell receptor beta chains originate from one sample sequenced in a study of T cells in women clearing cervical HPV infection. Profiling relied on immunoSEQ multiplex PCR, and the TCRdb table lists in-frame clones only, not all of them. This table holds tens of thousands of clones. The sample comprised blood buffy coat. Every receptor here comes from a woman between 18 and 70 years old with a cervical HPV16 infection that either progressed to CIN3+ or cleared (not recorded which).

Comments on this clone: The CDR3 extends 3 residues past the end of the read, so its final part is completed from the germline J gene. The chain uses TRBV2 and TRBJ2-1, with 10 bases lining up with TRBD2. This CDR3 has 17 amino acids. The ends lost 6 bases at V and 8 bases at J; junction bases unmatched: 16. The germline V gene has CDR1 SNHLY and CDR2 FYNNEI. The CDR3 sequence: CASSGPPPGLAYDEQFF. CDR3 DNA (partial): TGTGCCAGCAGCGGACCTCCACCGGGACTAGCGTATGATGAG. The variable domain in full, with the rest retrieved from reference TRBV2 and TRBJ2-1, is EPEVTQTPSHQVTQMGQEVILRCVPISNHLYFYWYRQILGQKVEFLVSFYNNEISEKSEIFDDQFSVERPDGSNFTLKIRSTKLEDSAMYFCASSGPPPGLAYDEQFFGPGTRLTVL.

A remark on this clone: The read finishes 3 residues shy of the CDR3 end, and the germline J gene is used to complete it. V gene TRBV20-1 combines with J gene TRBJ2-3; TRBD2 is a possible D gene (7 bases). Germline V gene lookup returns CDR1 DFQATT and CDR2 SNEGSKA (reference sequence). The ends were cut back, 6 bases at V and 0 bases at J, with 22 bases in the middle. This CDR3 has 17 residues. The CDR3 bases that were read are TGCAGTGCGAACCTAGGGGGAGGGCACCGCAGCACAGATACG. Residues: CSANLGGGHRSTDT. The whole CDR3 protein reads CSANLGGGHRSTDTQYF.

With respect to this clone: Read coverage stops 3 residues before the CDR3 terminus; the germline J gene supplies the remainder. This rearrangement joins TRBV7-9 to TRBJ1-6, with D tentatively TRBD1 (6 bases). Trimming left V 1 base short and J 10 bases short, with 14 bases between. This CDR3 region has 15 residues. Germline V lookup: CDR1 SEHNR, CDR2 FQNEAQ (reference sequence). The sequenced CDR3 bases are TGTGCCAGCAGCTTAGGCGGCAGGGGTGAATCACCC. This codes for CASSLGGRGESP. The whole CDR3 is CASSLGGRGESPLHF.

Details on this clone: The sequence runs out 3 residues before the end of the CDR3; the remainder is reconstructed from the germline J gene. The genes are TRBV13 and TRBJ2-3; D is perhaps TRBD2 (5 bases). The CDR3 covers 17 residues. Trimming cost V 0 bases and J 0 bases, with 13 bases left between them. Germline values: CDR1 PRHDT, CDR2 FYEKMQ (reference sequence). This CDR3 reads CASSLGLGRGSTDTQYF. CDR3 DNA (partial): TGTGCCAGCAGCTTAGGCCTTGGCCGGGGTAGCACAGATACG.

The chain's CDR3 is CSVVAGGDSYNEQFF. The DNA read from the CDR3 is TGCAGTGTCGTGGCGGGGGGCGATTCCTACAATGAG. This sequence joins TRBV20-1 and TRBJ2-1, with 8 bases fitting TRBD2. The read ends 3 residues before the CDR3 terminus; that terminus is restored from the germline J gene. This CDR3 has 15 amino acids. Per germline, CDR1 DFQATT and CDR2 SNEGSKA (reference sequence). With 7 bases clipped from V and 1 base from J, the junction kept 9 bases outside the gene matches.

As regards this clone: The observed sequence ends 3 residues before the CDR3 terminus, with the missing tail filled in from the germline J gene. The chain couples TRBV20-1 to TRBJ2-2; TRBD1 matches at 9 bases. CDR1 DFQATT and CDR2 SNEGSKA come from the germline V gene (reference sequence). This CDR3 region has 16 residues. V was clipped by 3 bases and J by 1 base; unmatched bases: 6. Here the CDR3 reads CSARSRQGVNTGELFF. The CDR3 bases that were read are TGCAGTGCTAGGAGCCGACAGGGGGTGAACACCGGGGAG.

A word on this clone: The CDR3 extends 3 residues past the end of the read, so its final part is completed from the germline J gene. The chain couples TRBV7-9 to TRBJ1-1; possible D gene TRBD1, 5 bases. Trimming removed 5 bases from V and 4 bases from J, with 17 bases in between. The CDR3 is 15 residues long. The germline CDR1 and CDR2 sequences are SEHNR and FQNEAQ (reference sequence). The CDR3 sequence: CASSPPKVQGTEAFF. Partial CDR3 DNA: TGTGCCAGCAGCCCCCCGAAGGTGCAGGGCACTGAA.

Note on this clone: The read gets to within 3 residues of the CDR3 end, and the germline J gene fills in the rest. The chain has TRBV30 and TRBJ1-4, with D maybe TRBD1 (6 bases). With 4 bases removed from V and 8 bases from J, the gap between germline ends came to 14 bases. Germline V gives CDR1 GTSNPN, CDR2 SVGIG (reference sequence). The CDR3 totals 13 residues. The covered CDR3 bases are TGTGCCTGGATGGGGGGGGCGGGGGAAAAA. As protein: CAWMGGAGEK. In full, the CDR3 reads CAWMGGAGEKLFF.

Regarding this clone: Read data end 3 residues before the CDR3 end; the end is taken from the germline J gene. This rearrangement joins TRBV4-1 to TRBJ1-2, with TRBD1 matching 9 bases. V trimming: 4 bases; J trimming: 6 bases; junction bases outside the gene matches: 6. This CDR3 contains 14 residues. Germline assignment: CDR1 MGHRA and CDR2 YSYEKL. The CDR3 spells CASSPAGQGHGYTF. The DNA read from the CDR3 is TGCGCCAGCAGCCCCGCGGGACAGGGCCATGGC.

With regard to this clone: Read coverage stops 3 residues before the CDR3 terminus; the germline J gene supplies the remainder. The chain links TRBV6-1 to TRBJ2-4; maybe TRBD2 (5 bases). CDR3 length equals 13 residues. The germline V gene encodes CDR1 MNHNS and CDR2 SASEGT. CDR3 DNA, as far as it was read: TGTGCCAGCAGTGAAGAGAGGACTTGGATT. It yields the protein CASSEERTWI. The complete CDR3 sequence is CASSEERTWIQYF.

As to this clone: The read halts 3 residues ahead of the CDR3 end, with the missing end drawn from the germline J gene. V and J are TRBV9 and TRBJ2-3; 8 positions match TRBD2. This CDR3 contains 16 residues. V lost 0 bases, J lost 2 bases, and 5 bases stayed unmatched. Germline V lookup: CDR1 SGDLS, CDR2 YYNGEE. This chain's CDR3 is CASSVGGSGTTDTQYF. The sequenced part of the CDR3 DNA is TGTGCCAGCAGCGTAGGGGGTAGCGGGACCACAGATACG.

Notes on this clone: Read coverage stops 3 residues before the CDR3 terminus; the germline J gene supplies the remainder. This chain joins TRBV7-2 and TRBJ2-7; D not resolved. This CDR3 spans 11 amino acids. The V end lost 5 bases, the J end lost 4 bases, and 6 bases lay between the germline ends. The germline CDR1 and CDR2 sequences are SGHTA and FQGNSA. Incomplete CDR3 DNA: TGTGCCAGCAGCGCCAGATACGAG. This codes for CASSARYE. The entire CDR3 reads CASSARYEQYF.

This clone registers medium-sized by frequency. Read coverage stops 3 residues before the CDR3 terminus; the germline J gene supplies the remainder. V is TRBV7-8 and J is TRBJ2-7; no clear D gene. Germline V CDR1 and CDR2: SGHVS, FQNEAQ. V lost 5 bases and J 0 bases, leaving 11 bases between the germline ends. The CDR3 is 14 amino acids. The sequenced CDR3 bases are TGTGCCAGCAGCCCCCGGCAGGTCTCCTACGAG. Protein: CASSPRQVSYE. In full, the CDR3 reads CASSPRQVSYEQYF.

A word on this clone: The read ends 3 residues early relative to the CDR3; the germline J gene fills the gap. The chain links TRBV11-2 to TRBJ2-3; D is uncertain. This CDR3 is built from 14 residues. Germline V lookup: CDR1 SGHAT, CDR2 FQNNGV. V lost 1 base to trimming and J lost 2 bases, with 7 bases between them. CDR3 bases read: TGTGCCAGCAGCTTAGGGGCGAACACAGATACG. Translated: CASSLGANTDT. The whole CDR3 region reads CASSLGANTDTQYF.

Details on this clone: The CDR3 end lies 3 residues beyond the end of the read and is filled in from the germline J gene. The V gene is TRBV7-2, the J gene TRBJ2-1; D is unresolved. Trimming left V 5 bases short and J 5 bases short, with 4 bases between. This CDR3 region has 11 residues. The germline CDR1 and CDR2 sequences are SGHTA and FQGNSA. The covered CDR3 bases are TGTGCCAGCAGCCCTGACAATGAG. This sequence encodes CASSPDNE. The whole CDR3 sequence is CASSPDNEQFF.

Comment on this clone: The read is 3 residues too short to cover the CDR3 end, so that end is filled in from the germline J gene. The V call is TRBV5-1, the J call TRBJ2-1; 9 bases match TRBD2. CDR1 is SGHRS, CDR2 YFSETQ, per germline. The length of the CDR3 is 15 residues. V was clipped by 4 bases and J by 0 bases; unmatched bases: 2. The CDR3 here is CASSPTSGSYNEQFF. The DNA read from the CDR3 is TGCGCCAGCAGCCCGACTAGCGGCTCCTACAATGAG.

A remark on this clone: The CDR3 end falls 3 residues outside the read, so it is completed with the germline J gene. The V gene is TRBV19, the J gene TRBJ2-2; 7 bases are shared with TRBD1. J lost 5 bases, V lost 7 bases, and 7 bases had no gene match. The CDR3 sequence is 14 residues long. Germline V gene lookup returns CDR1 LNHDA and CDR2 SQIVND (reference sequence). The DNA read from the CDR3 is TGTGCCAGTACCGACAGGGTAACGACCGGGGAG. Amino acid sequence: CASTDRVTTGE. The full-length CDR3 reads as CASTDRVTTGELFF. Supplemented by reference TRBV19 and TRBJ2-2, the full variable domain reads DGGITQSPKYLFRKEGQNVTLSCEQNLNHDAMYWYRQDPGQGLRLIYYSQIVNDFQKGDIAEGYSVSREKKESFPLTVTSAQKNPTAFYLCASTDRVTTGELFFGEGSRLTVL.

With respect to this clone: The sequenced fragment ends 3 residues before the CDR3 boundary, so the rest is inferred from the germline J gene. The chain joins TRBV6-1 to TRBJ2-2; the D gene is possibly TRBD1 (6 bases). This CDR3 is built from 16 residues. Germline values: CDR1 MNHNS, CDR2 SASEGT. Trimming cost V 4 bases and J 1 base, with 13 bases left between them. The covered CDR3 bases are TGTGCCAGCAGTGGCAGGGGCGATTTGAACACCGGGGAG. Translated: CASSGRGDLNTGE. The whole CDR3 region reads CASSGRGDLNTGELFF.

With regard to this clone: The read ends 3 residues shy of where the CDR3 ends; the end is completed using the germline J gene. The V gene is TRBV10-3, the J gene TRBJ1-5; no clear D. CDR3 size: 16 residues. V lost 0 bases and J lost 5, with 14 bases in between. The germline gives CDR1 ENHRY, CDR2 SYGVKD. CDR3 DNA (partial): TGTGCCATCAGTGAGTCGGTCCTCCTGCGGGATCAGCCC. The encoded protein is CAISESVLLRDQP. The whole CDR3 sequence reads CAISESVLLRDQPQHF.

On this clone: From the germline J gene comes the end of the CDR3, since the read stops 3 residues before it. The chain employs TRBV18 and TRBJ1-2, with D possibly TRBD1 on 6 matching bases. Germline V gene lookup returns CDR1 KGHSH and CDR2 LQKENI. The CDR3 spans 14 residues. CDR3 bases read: TGTGCCAGCTCACCAGGGGGGGCCTCCTACGAC. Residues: CASSPGGASYD. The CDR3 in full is CASSPGGASYDYTF.

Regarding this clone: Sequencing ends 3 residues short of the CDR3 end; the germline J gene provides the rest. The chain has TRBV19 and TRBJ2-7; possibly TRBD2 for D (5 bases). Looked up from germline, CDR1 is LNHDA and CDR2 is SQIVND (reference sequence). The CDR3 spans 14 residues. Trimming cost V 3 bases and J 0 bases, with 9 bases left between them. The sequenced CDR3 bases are TGTGCCAGTAGTATCACGAGGGTCTCCTACGAG. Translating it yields CASSITRVSYE. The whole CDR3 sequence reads CASSITRVSYEQYF.